Detailed here is one T cell receptor (beta chain). Its specificity is unknown. The germline CDR1 and CDR2 sequences are SGHTA and FQGNSA. There are 13 residues in the CDR3. Trimming left V 5 bases short and J 4 bases short, with 12 bases between. Isolating PBMCs gave at least 7 million of these cells per sample. This entry is derived from a study of blood T cells in healthy people across ages. Findings and limits, study-wide: Shifts in expanded clonotypes may have been confounded by donor CMV status, which was unknown.

Together with a sample-barcoded 5' primer, a J-beta primer mix was included in a second PCR lasting about 6 to 11 cycles. TCRdb re-called the 5' RACE reads through MiXCR, storing one row per CDR3 protein. The sample has some 640,000 distinct CDR3 sequences; more than 40% are singletons. Sequencing input: blood. The source of this sequence is a woman aged 55-75 years in good health. The chain joins TRBV7-2 to TRBJ2-7; a possible D gene is TRBD2 (5 bases). The CDR3 protein is CASSPGSGYEQYF. CDR3 bases: TGTGCCAGCAGCCCTGGGTCGGGGTACGAGCAGTACTTC.